Each of the 3 T cell receptor beta chains below was sequenced from the same sample in a study of chemoradiotherapy in HPV16-positive cancers. Repertoires were generated with immunoSEQ multiplex PCR, while TCRdb's copy carries only in-frame clones and drops some. Here the sample spans about 1,000 clones, roughly 88% being singletons. The starting material was tumor tissue, obtained from a patient who underwent chemoradiotherapy. The receptors were gathered from a human donor with HPV-associated anogenital cancer.

In this sample, this clone turned up once. The J gene is TRBJ1-2, the V gene TRBV6-1, with unresolved D. CDR3 length: 15 residues. CDR1 is MNHNS, CDR2 SASEGT, per germline. Trimming left V 8 bases short and J 0 bases short, with 16 bases between. This chain's CDR3 is CASAPDVGTNYGYTF. The CDR3 region has the DNA TGTGCCAGCGCTCCTGACGTAGGGACTAACTATGGCTACACCTTC.

The chain employs TRBV2 and TRBJ1-1; D is ambiguous. The CDR3 sequence is 13 residues long. Trimming took off 6 bases at V and 7 bases at J, with 15 bases between the two ends. Germline V gene sequence: CDR1 SNHLY, CDR2 FYNNEI. CDR3 in amino acids: CASSPSGRLEAFF. CDR3 bases: TGTGCCAGCAGCCCGTCGGGAAGGCTTGAAGCTTTCTTT.

This clone was recorded once. The chain links TRBV10-1 to TRBJ2-7; D tentatively fits TRBD1 or TRBD2 (5 bases each). CDR1 is WNHNN and CDR2 is SYGVQD in the germline V gene (reference sequence). The CDR3 contains 12 residues. With 8 bases removed from V and 5 bases from J, the gap between germline ends came to 13 bases. CDR3 sequence (DNA): TGCGCCAGCTCGGACTCAGGGAACGAGCAGTACTTC. Encoded protein: CASSDSGNEQYF.